These T cell receptor beta chains were read from a single sample in a study of PD-1 blockade in classical Hodgkin lymphoma. The table came from immunoSEQ multiplex PCR; TCRdb's copy has only in-frame clones and leaves some out. The data show 30,000 to 45,000 clones, with 75% to 90% seen just once and approximately 10% held by the top ten. The sample consisted of peripheral blood mononuclear cells (PBMCs), taken at baseline. These receptor sequences come from a human donor with classical Hodgkin lymphoma. Each CDR3 is given with its conserved first and last residue. The D gene is left open where the match is weak. Clone size appears in some rows only: once, few, many, or a class for an expanded clone.

d_call j_call v_call clone_size cdr3_nt cdr3_aa
TRBD2 TRBJ2-1 TRBV4-3 once TGCGCCAGCAGCCAAGATGTTCTAGCGGGAAACAATGAGCAGTTCTTC CASSQDVLAGNNEQFF
TRBD1 TRBJ1-1 TRBV6-6 . TGTGCCAGCAGTTACTCGCGGACAGGGTTTAACACTGAAGCTTTCTTT CASSYSRTGFNTEAFF
. TRBJ1-5 TRBV18 . TGTGCCAGCTCATCTAGTACGCAGGGCCAGCCCCAGCATTTT CASSSSTQGQPQHF
. TRBJ2-7 TRBV7-8 . TGTGCCAGCAGCTTAGGGGGCGGTCTCCCCTACGAGCAGTACTTC CASSLGGGLPYEQYF
TRBD1 TRBJ1-2 TRBV4-1 . TGCGCCAGCAGCCAAGAGCGGACAGGGGGACGATATGGCTACACCTTC CASSQERTGGRYGYTF
. TRBJ2-2 TRBV6-5 . TGTGCCAGCAGTTATCAGCGGGTGACCGGGGAGCTGTTTTTT CASSYQRVTGELFF
. TRBJ1-1 TRBV7-8 . TGTGCCAGCAGCTTAATACTAGGGCTGAACACTGAAGCTTTCTTT CASSLILGLNTEAFF
TRBD1 TRBJ1-6 TRBV2 . TGTGCCAGCAGTGGGGACAGGGGGATGTATAATTCACCCCTCCACTTT CASSGDRGMYNSPLHF
TRBD2 TRBJ2-2 TRBV7-3 . TGTGCCAGCAGCTTAATAGGGCTAGCGGGAGCCGGGGAGCTGTTTTTT CASSLIGLAGAGELFF
. TRBJ2-1 TRBV7-2 . TGTGCCAGCAGCATTAGCGGAGGCTCCTACAATGAGCAGTTCTTC CASSISGGSYNEQFF
. TRBJ2-7 TRBV7-7 . TGTGCCAGCGGGGACGGTTACGAGCAGTACTTC CASGDGYEQYF